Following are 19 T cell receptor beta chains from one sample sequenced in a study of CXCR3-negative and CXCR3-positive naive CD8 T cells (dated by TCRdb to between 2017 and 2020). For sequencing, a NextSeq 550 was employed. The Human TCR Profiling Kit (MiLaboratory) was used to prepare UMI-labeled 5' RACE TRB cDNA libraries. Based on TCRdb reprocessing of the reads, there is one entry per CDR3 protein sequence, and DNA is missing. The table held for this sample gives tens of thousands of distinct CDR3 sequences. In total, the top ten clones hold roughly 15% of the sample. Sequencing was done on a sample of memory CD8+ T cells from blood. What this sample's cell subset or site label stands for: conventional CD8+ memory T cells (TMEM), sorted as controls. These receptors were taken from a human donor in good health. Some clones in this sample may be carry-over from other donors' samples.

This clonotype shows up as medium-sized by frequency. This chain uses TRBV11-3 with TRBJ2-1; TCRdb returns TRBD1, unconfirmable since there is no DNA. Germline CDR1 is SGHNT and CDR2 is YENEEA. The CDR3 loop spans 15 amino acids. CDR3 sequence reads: CASSLISAPGDEQFF.

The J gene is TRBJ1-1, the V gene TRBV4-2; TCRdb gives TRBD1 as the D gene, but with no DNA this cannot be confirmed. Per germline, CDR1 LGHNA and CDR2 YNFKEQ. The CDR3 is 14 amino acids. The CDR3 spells CASSQVGQGVEAFF.

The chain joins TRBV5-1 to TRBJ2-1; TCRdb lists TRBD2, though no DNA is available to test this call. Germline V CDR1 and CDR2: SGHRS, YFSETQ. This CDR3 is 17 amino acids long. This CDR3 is CASSLWGGGGPYNEQFF.

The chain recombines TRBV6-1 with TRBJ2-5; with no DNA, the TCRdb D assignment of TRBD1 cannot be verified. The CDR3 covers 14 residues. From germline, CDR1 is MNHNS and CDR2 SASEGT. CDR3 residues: CASIQRTGQETQYF.

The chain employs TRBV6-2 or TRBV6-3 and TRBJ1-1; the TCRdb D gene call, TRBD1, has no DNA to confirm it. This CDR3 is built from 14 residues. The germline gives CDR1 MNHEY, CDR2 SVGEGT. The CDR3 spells CATTMRTGPTEAFF.

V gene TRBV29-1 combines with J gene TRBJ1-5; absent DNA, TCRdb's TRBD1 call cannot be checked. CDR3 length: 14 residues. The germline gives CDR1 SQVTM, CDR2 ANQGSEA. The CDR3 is CSVGFSQADQPQHF.

The CDR3: CASSEGAGLTLIYGYTF. The chain employs TRBV10-1 and TRBJ1-2. This CDR3 has 17 amino acids. CDR1 and CDR2 from the germline V gene are WNHNN and SYGVQD (reference sequence).

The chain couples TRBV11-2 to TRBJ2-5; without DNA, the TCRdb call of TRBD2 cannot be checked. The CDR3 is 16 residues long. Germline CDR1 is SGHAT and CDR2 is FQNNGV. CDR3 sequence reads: CASSLGEGSVEETQYF.

The chain's CDR3 is CASSLLAGGQSTGELFF. The J gene is TRBJ2-2, the V gene TRBV28; absent DNA, TCRdb's TRBD2 call cannot be checked. This CDR3 is 17 amino acids long. Germline V gene lookup returns CDR1 MDHEN and CDR2 SYDVKM. Full variable domain (rest looked up from reference TRBV28 and TRBJ2-2): DVKVTQSSRYLVKRTGEKVFLECVQDMDHENMFWYRQDPGLGLRLIYFSYDVKMKEKGDIPEGYSVSREKKERFSLILESASTNQTSMYLCASSLLAGGQSTGELFFGEGSRLTVL.

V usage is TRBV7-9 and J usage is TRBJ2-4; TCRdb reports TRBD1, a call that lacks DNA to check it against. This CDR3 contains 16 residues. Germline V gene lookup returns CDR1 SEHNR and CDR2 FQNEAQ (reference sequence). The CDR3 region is CASSPRDRAAKNIQYF.

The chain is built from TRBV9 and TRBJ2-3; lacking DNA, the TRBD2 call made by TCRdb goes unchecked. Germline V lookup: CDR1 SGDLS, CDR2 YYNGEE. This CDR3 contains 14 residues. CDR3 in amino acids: CASSAWEYTDTQYF.

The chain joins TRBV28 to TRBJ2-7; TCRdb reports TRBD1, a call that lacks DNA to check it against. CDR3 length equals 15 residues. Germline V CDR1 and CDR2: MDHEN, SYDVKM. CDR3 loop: CASTRGLSSWYEQYF.

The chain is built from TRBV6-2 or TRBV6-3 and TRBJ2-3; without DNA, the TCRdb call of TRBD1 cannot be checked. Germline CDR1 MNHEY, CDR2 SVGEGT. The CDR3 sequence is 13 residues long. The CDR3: CASSRDPPDTQYF.

This CDR3 is CAVGRGTGELFF. The chain has TRBV27 and TRBJ2-2; the D call of TRBD1 rests on TCRdb alone, since no DNA is present to check it. Germline-derived CDR1 and CDR2 are MNHEY and SMNVEV (reference sequence). This CDR3 spans 12 amino acids.

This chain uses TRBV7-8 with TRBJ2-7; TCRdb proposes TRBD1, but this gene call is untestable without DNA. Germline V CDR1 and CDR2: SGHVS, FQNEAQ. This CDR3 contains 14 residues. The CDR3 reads CASSWAMGVYEQYF.

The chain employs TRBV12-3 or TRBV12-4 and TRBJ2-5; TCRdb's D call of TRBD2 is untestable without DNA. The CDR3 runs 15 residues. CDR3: CASSWGLAGKETQYF.

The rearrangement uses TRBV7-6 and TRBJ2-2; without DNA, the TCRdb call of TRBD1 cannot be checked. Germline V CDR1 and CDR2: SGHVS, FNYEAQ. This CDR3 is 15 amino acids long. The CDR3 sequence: CASSSRDRGTGELFF. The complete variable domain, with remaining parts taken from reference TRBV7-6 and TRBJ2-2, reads GAGVSQSPRYKVTKRGQDVALRCDPISGHVSLYWYRQALGQGPEFLTYFNYEAQQDKSGLPNDRFSAERPEGSISTLTIQRTEQRDSAMYRCASSSRDRGTGELFFGEGSRLTVL.

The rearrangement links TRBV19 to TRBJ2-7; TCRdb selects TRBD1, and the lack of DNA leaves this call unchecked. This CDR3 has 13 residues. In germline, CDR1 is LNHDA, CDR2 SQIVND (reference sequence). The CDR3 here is CASSMGQAYEQYF.

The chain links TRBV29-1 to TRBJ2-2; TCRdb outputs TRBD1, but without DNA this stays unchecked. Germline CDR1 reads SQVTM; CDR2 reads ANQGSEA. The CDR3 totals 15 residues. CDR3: CSVESTRTGPGELFF.